These 9 T cell receptor beta chains came from one sample sequenced in a study of regulatory T cells in long-lasting Graves disease. Time point denoted: persistent/refractory GD, antithyroid drugs over 5 years with positive TRAb. With RNA extracted from PBMCs as input, the TCR library was made. Arm-PCR of CDR3 regions and iRepertoire HTBI primers were the basis on which TCR beta libraries were built. TCRdb recomputed calls from the multiplex PCR reads with MiXCR, one row per CDR3 protein. The sample lists about 420,000 distinct CDR3 sequences, less than 25% seen once, with around 24% in the top ten. This sample comprised peripheral blood mononuclear cells (PBMCs), obtained when the disease was refractory, from a patient treated with antithyroid drugs. The receptors were sampled from a female donor with Graves disease.

The V gene is TRBV6-1, the J gene TRBJ2-1, with 9 bases matching TRBD2. The CDR3 length is 15 residues. Unmatched junction bases numbered 8, after V lost 7 bases and J lost 4 bases. CDR1 and CDR2 from the germline V gene are MNHNS and SASEGT. As DNA, the CDR3 is TGTGCCAGCACACGGGGACTAGCCCTATACAATGAGCAGTTCTTC. This translates into CASTRGLALYNEQFF.

In this sample, this clonotype turned up many times. The chain links TRBV7-2 to TRBJ1-2; D is uncertain. The CDR3 runs 13 residues. Germline CDR1 reads SGHTA; CDR2 reads FQGNSA. V dropped 3 bases and J dropped 2 bases, with 7 bases sitting between them. The CDR3, as DNA: TGTGCCAGCAGCTTTCTACAGAACTATGGCTACACCTTC. Residues: CASSFLQNYGYTF.

This clonotype was counted at least ten times. The chain carries TRBV10-3 and TRBJ1-1; 8 positions match TRBD1. Germline CDR1 is ENHRY and CDR2 is SYGVKD. This CDR3 is 15 amino acids long. V trimming: 5 bases; J trimming: 3 bases; junction bases outside the gene matches: 8. CDR3 coding DNA: TGTGCCATCAGTTCCGGACAGGGAAGGGACACTGAAGCTTTCTTT. It is translated as CAISSGQGRDTEAFF.

The chain employs TRBV12-3 or TRBV12-4 and TRBJ2-5; D gene uncertain. The CDR3 covers 12 residues. Trimming pared 5 bases from V and 7 bases from J, leaving 11 bases between. The CDR3 nucleotides are TGTGCCAGCAGTACCTCGGTGGGGACCCAGTACTTC. Translating it yields CASSTSVGTQYF.

The J gene is TRBJ2-2, the V gene TRBV7-2; D possibly corresponds to TRBD2 (5 bases). CDR1 is SGHTA, CDR2 FQGNSA, per germline. Deletions cut 0 bases from V and 4 bases from J, with 9 bases between. This CDR3 region has 15 residues. This CDR3 reads CASSLALGLTGELFF. The CDR3 coding sequence is TGTGCCAGCAGCTTAGCGCTCGGACTCACCGGGGAGCTGTTTTTT.

This sequence joins TRBV19 and TRBJ2-1, with 9 bases aligning to TRBD2. The germline CDR1 and CDR2 sequences are LNHDA and SQIVND (reference sequence). The CDR3 consists of 14 residues. V gave up 5 bases and J gave up 6 bases; unmatched junction bases: 5. For the CDR3, the DNA is TGTGCCAGTAGTCAGAGCGGGAGGTCCAATGAGCAGTTCTTC. It is translated as CASSQSGRSNEQFF.

V usage is TRBV6-1 and J usage is TRBJ2-2; TRBD1 agrees at 7 bases. Germline V lookup: CDR1 MNHNS, CDR2 SASEGT. The CDR3 is 15 amino acids. V lost 6 bases, J lost 1 base, and 5 bases stayed unmatched. Here the CDR3 DNA reads TGTGCCAGCAGCACCCGGGACAGGAACACCGGGGAGCTGTTTTTT. This sequence encodes CASSTRDRNTGELFF.

This clonotype occurred many times. The J gene is TRBJ1-5, the V gene TRBV24-1; TRBD1 is a possible D gene (5 bases). Trimming removed 5 bases from V and 0 bases from J, with 10 bases in between. Looked up from germline, CDR1 is KGHDR and CDR2 is SFDVKD. The CDR3 is 15 amino acids. This chain's CDR3 is CATSAGRYSNQPQHF. Written as DNA, the CDR3 is TGTGCCACCAGTGCGGGACGTTATAGCAATCAGCCCCAGCATTTT.

This clonotype appeared many times. This rearrangement joins TRBV28 to TRBJ2-7, with D perhaps TRBD2 (6 bases). This CDR3 comprises 15 residues. V gave up 4 bases and J gave up 3 bases, with 16 bases separating them. Germline-derived CDR1 and CDR2 are MDHEN and SYDVKM. CDR3 loop: CASSSRTGRNYEQYF. In DNA form, the CDR3 reads TGTGCCAGCAGTTCCCGGACCGGGAGAAACTACGAGCAGTACTTC.